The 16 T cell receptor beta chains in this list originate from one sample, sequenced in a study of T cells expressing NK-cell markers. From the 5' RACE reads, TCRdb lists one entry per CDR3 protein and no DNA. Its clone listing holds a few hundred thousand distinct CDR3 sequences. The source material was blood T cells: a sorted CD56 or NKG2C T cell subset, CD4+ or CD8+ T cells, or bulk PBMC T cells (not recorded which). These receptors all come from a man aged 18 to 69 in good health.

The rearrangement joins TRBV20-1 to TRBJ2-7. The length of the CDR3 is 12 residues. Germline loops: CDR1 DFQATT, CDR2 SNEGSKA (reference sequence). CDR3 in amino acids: CSASGLVYEQYF.

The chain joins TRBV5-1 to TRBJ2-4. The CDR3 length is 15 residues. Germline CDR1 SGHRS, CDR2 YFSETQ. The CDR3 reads CASSFQGEPINIQYF.

The CDR3 is CASRQAGVPGYTF. The chain links TRBV12-3 or TRBV12-4 to TRBJ1-2; as DNA is missing, the TRBD1 call by TCRdb cannot be tested. The CDR3 covers 13 residues.

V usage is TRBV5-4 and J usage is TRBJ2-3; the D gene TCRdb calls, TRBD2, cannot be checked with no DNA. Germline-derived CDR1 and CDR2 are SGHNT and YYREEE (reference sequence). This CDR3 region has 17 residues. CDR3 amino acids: CASSLEGLAGTWFEQYF.

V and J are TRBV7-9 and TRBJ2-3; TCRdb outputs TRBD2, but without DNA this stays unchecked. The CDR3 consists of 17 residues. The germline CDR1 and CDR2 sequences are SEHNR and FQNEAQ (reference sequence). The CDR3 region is CASSLGGLAGRTDTQYF.

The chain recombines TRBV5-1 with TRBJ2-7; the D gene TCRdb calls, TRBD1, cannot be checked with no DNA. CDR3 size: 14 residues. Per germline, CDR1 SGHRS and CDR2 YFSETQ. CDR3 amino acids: CASSEVAGPYEQYF.

The CDR3 region is CASSARDRINQNTGELFF. The rearrangement joins TRBV28 to TRBJ2-2; checking the TCRdb D call of TRBD1 is not possible without DNA. Germline V gene sequence: CDR1 MDHEN, CDR2 SYDVKM. This CDR3 comprises 18 residues.

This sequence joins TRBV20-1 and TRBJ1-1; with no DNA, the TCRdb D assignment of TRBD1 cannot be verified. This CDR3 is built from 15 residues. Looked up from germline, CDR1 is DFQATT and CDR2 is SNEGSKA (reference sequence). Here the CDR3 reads CSARPHYRVNTEAFF.

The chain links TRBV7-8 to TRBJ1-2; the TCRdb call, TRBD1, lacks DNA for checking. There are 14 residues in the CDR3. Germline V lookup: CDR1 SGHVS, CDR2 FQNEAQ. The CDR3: CASSSGGDNYGYTF.

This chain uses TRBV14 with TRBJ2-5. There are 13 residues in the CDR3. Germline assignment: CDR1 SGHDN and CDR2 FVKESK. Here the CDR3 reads CASSQGFVETQYF.

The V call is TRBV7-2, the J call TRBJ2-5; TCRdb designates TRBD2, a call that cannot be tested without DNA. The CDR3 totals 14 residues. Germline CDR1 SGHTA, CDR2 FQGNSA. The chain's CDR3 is CATSAGGNQETQYF.

The CDR3 here is CSATSGQGGEGYTF. The chain has TRBV20-1 and TRBJ1-2; as DNA is missing, the TRBD1 call by TCRdb cannot be tested. CDR3 size: 14 residues. The V gene's germline CDR1 is DFQATT and CDR2 SNEGSKA (reference sequence).

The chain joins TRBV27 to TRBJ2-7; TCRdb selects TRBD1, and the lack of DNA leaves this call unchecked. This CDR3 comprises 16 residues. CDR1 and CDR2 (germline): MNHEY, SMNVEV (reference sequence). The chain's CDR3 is CASSPKGRGRIYEQYF.

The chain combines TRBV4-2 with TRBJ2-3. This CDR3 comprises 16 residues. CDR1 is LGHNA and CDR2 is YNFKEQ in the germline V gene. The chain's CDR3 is CASSQDLLAGTDTQYF.

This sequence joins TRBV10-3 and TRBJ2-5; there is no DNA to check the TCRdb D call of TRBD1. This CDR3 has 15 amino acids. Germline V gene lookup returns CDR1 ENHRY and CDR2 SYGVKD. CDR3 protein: CAISESSAPRETQYF.

The CDR3 protein is CSVESQKWLNNEQFF. The chain combines TRBV29-1 with TRBJ2-1. CDR1 is SQVTM, CDR2 ANQGSEA, per germline. This CDR3 region has 15 residues.